The 28 T cell receptor beta chains reported below all come from one sample, sequenced in a study of T cells after yellow fever vaccination. In TCRdb, the 5' RACE reads were re-called with MiXCR into one record per CDR3 protein. Of about 330,000 distinct CDR3 sequences listed, approximately 8% are singletons. Sample: PBMCs, taken about 41 days after the first yellow fever vaccination. Receptors were obtained from a man aged 18-30 years who received the YFV17D yellow fever vaccine.

This clonotype was seen a handful of times. This chain connects TRBV6-5 to TRBJ2-3; TRBD1 or TRBD2 may be the D gene (6 bases each). Trimming stripped 2 bases from V and 1 base from J, with 13 bases between. This CDR3 region has 16 residues. Germline V gives CDR1 MNHEY, CDR2 SVGAGI. CDR3 nucleotide sequence: TGTGCCAGCAGTTACCACGGGGGCCAGGGCACAGATACGCAGTATTTT. It codes for CASSYHGGQGTDTQYF.

This clonotype was picked up a small number of times. This chain uses TRBV28 with TRBJ1-3, with 7 bases lining up with TRBD1. Unmatched junction bases numbered 5, after V lost 6 bases and J lost 0 bases. CDR1 and CDR2 (germline): MDHEN, SYDVKM. CDR3 size: 15 residues. The CDR3 sequence: CASSTGQDSGNTIYF. In DNA, the CDR3 is TGTGCCAGCAGCACAGGACAGGACTCTGGAAACACCATATATTTT.

In this sample, this clonotype turned up a few times. The V gene is TRBV6-2 or TRBV6-3, the J gene TRBJ2-5, with a possible D match to TRBD2 (6 bases). Germline V gene sequence: CDR1 MNHEY, CDR2 SVGEGT. This CDR3 has 18 residues. Deletions cut 4 bases from V and 5 bases from J, with 26 bases between. In DNA form, the CDR3 reads TGTGCCAGCAGTTCTGAACTAGCCAGCTCCTGGGGTGGGGAGACCCAGTACTTC. Translating it yields CASSSELASSWGGETQYF.

This clonotype was recorded many times. The chain couples TRBV6-5 to TRBJ1-6, with a possible D match to TRBD1 (6 bases). V was clipped by 0 bases and J by 6 bases, with 9 bases between them. CDR1 MNHEY and CDR2 SVGAGI come from the germline V gene. The CDR3 sequence is 15 residues long. The CDR3 DNA follows: TGTGCCAGCAGTTACTCGATACAGGGTAATTCACCCCTCCACTTT. Its protein product is CASSYSIQGNSPLHF.

The rearrangement links TRBV6-5 to TRBJ2-5; no clear D gene. Trimming removed 0 bases at V and 7 bases at J, with 6 bases between. From germline, CDR1 is MNHEY and CDR2 SVGAGI. This CDR3 region has 12 residues. This CDR3 is CASSYSWGTQYF. The CDR3 bases are TGTGCCAGCAGTTACTCCTGGGGGACCCAGTACTTC.

The table lists this clonotype with a few counts. The chain has TRBV4-1 and TRBJ2-3; possible D gene TRBD2, 5 bases. Germline CDR1 MGHRA, CDR2 YSYEKL. Trimming took off 4 bases at V and 5 bases at J, with 10 bases between the two ends. CDR3 length equals 13 residues. The CDR3 spells CASSRTGIDTQYF. The CDR3 region has the DNA TGCGCCAGCAGCCGGACGGGGATAGATACGCAGTATTTT.

The gene calls are TRBV4-3 and TRBJ1-6, with D perhaps matching TRBD1 (5 bases). The CDR3 length is 17 residues. V gave up 0 bases and J gave up 7 bases, with 16 bases separating them. The V gene's germline CDR1 is LGHNA and CDR2 YSLEER. CDR3 sequence reads: CASSQDPGTEENSPLHF. The DNA of the CDR3 is TGCGCCAGCAGCCAAGACCCCGGGACGGAAGAGAATTCACCCCTCCACTTT.

This chain links TRBV20-1 with TRBJ1-5; possibly TRBD1 for D (6 bases). In germline, CDR1 is DFQATT, CDR2 SNEGSKA (reference sequence). The CDR3 runs to 14 residues. The V and J ends lost 7 bases and 3 bases respectively, with 16 bases between them. The CDR3 region is CSGLTGRLNQPQHF. CDR3 in DNA: TGCAGTGGACTCACAGGGCGACTCAATCAGCCCCAGCATTTT.

J is TRBJ2-1 and V is TRBV7-6, with a possible D match to TRBD1 (6 bases). The V end lost 5 bases, the J end lost 8 bases, and 10 bases lay between the germline ends. The CDR3 length is 12 residues. Germline V CDR1 and CDR2: SGHVS, FNYEAQ. CDR3 bases: TGTGCCAGCAGCGCACAGGGCTATGAGCAGTTCTTC. Translating it yields CASSAQGYEQFF.

V usage is TRBV5-6 and J usage is TRBJ1-2; D ambiguous. Trimming removed 6 bases at V and 0 bases at J, with 12 bases between. The CDR3 consists of 14 residues. Germline V gene lookup returns CDR1 SGHDT and CDR2 YYEEEE. CDR3 sequence: CASTSAASNYGYTF. DNA of the CDR3: TGTGCCAGCACTTCGGCCGCTTCTAACTATGGCTACACCTTC.

The chain is built from TRBV28 and TRBJ2-1; 9 bases are a match to TRBD2. This CDR3 has 15 residues. Germline V gene data show CDR1 as MDHEN and CDR2 as SYDVKM. The V segment lost 6 bases and the J segment 13 bases; nucleotides outside the gene matches: 16. CDR3 protein: CASRGSGTSYTLQFF. CDR3 sequence (DNA): TGTGCCAGCAGGGGATCCGGGACTAGCTACACACTACAGTTCTTC.

The V call is TRBV5-6, the J call TRBJ2-1, with 7 bases lining up with TRBD2. The CDR3 runs 18 residues. The V and J ends lost 8 bases and 0 bases, in that order; junction bases with no gene match: 17. CDR1 is SGHDT, CDR2 YYEEEE, per germline. CDR3 amino acids: CARSPALSGGNSYNEQFF. Written as DNA, the CDR3 is TGTGCCAGGAGCCCCGCCCTCTCGGGGGGTAACTCCTACAATGAGCAGTTCTTC.

This clonotype occurred a few times. The rearrangement links TRBV5-1 to TRBJ2-7, with 9 bases matching TRBD1. The V and J ends lost 4 bases and 2 bases, in that order; junction bases with no gene match: 7. The CDR3 sequence is 15 residues long. Germline V gives CDR1 SGHRS, CDR2 YFSETQ. The DNA for the CDR3 is TGCGCCAGCAGCCCGGGGGACAGGGACGCCTACGAGCAGTACTTC. It codes for CASSPGDRDAYEQYF.

This clonotype was recorded many times. The rearrangement joins TRBV7-2 to TRBJ1-5; D possibly corresponds to TRBD1 (6 bases). Trimming cost V 4 bases and J 7 bases, with 14 bases left between them. Germline CDR1 and CDR2: SGHTA and FQGNSA. There are 14 residues in the CDR3. CDR3 amino acids: CASSSQGRGQPQHF. The CDR3 region has the DNA TGTGCCAGCAGCTCACAGGGCCGCGGGCAGCCCCAGCATTTT.

In this sample, this clonotype turned up a few times. The V call is TRBV7-9, the J call TRBJ2-5, with D tentatively TRBD1 (6 bases). CDR3 length: 15 amino acids. The V and J ends lost 1 base and 5 bases respectively, with 14 bases between them. Germline V gene data show CDR1 as SEHNR and CDR2 as FQNEAQ (reference sequence). DNA for the CDR3: TGTGCCAGCAGCTTAGTTTCAGGGGCCAGGGAGACCCAGTACTTC. Its protein product is CASSLVSGARETQYF.

The chain carries TRBV7-2 and TRBJ1-5; D unclear. V gave up 5 bases and J gave up 7 bases, with 18 bases separating them. Germline V gene data show CDR1 as SGHTA and CDR2 as FQGNSA. This CDR3 contains 15 residues. CDR3 sequence (DNA): TGTGCCAGCAGCCCGCAAAAGGGCGGGTGGCAGCCCCAGCATTTT. This encodes CASSPQKGGWQPQHF.

The chain carries TRBV29-1 and TRBJ1-3, with 11 bases that match TRBD1. V was pared by 7 bases and J by 8 bases, with 10 bases of the junction left unmatched. The CDR3 spans 14 residues. Germline V gene data show CDR1 as SQVTM and CDR2 as ANQGSEA. CDR3 DNA sequence: TGCAGCGCCGAAGGGGACAGGGGGGACTACACCATATATTTT. This encodes CSAEGDRGDYTIYF. The variable domain in full, with the rest retrieved from reference TRBV29-1 and TRBJ1-3, is SAVISQKPSRDICQRGTSLTIQCQVDSQVTMMFWYRQQPGQSLTLIATANQGSEATYESGFVIDKFPISRPNLTFSTLTVSNMSPEDSSIYLCSAEGDRGDYTIYFGEGSWLTVV.

The genes are TRBV5-1 and TRBJ2-7, with unresolved D. This CDR3 has 14 amino acids. The V end was cut by 4 bases, the J end by 0 bases, with 11 bases between. Germline CDR1 SGHRS, CDR2 YFSETQ. DNA of the CDR3: TGCGCCAGCAGCCCAAGGACCCCCTCCTACGAGCAGTACTTC. It specifies CASSPRTPSYEQYF.

The sample holds many counts of this clonotype. This sequence joins TRBV29-1 and TRBJ2-5; no clear D. Between the trimmed V and J ends, which lost 3 bases and 1 base, there was a span of 9 bases. Germline V gene lookup returns CDR1 SQVTM and CDR2 ANQGSEA. CDR3 length: 13 amino acids. The CDR3 nucleotides are TGCAGCGTTGATTGGAGAACCCAAGAGACCCAGTACTTC. Protein product: CSVDWRTQETQYF. Drawing the rest from reference TRBV29-1 and TRBJ2-5, the complete variable domain is SAVISQKPSRDICQRGTSLTIQCQVDSQVTMMFWYRQQPGQSLTLIATANQGSEATYESGFVIDKFPISRPNLTFSTLTVSNMSPEDSSIYLCSVDWRTQETQYFGPGTRLLVL.

V is TRBV28 and J is TRBJ1-2; D call uncertain. The germline V and J ends were trimmed by 3 bases and 8 bases, with 13 bases remaining between them. Germline assignment: CDR1 MDHEN and CDR2 SYDVKM. This CDR3 region has 13 residues. The CDR3 DNA reads as TGTGCCAGCAGTTTTCAGGCAGCGGCGGGCTACACCTTC. Amino acid sequence: CASSFQAAAGYTF.

V and J are TRBV4-2 and TRBJ2-1, with TRBD1 identical over 8 bases. Germline CDR1 LGHNA, CDR2 YNFKEQ. V lost 7 bases to trimming and J lost 6 bases; unmatched junction nucleotides: 5. There are 13 residues in the CDR3. The CDR3, as DNA: TGTGCCAGCACGGACAGGGTCGGCAATGAGCAGTTCTTC. Translation gives CASTDRVGNEQFF.

The sample holds many counts of this clonotype. The genes are TRBV4-1 and TRBJ2-7; D perhaps matches TRBD2 (6 bases). The CDR3 totals 14 residues. The V gene lost 3 bases and the J gene lost 3 bases, with 12 bases spanning the gap. Germline CDR1 and CDR2: MGHRA and YSYEKL. This CDR3 reads CASSHLSGYYEQYF. The CDR3 DNA sequence: TGCGCCAGCAGCCATCTGAGCGGGTACTACGAGCAGTACTTC.

This clonotype appeared a few times. This sequence joins TRBV20-1 and TRBJ2-3; D is possibly TRBD1 or TRBD2 (6 bases each). The CDR3 covers 17 residues. CDR1 is DFQATT, CDR2 SNEGSKA, per germline (reference sequence). V was pared by 1 base and J by 0 bases, with 17 bases between. In DNA, the CDR3 is TGCAGTGCTAGAGGAGCCGCCCGGGGGCAGAGCACAGATACGCAGTATTTT. As protein: CSARGAARGQSTDTQYF.

This clonotype was counted between two and nine times. The chain carries TRBV5-1 and TRBJ1-4; a weak D match, TRBD1 (6 bases). Per the germline V gene, CDR1 is SGHRS and CDR2 is YFSETQ. Trimming took off 4 bases at V and 3 bases at J, with 10 bases between the two ends. This CDR3 has 14 amino acids. DNA for the CDR3: TGCGCCAGCAGCGCGGACAGCTCTAATGAAAAACTGTTTTTT. Its translation is CASSADSSNEKLFF.

In its sample, this clonotype was seen a few times. The V gene is TRBV29-1, the J gene TRBJ2-2, with D perhaps TRBD1 or TRBD2 (5 bases each). Trimming shortened V by 6 bases and J by 8 bases, and 25 bases separated the two germline ends. The CDR3 runs 16 residues. CDR1 and CDR2 (germline): SQVTM, ANQGSEA. The CDR3 DNA reads TGCAGCGTCAGACGCCCGGAAGGGACGCTTGGAGGGGAGCTGTTTTTT. This codes for CSVRRPEGTLGGELFF.

The chain joins TRBV11-1 to TRBJ1-4; TRBD1 might be the D (5 bases). The CDR3 extends over 18 amino acids. V lost 4 bases and J 0 bases, leaving 18 bases between the germline ends. The germline V gene has CDR1 SGHAT and CDR2 FQDESV (reference sequence). This CDR3 reads CASSSHRTLLATNEKLFF. In DNA, the CDR3 is TGTGCCAGCAGCTCCCACAGGACCTTACTCGCAACTAATGAAAAACTGTTTTTT.

This clonotype appeared a few times. V gene TRBV5-5 combines with J gene TRBJ2-1; D not resolved. The CDR3 contains 10 residues. CDR1 is SGHKS and CDR2 is YYEKEE in the germline V gene (reference sequence). Trimming stripped 4 bases from V and 9 bases from J, with 5 bases between. The DNA of the CDR3 is TGTGCCAGCAGCGGCATTGAGCAGTTCTTC. Amino acids: CASSGIEQFF.

The chain uses TRBV10-3 and TRBJ1-5; D perhaps matches TRBD1 (6 bases). The CDR3 has 13 residues. Germline values: CDR1 ENHRY, CDR2 SYGVKD. V gave up 0 bases and J gave up 7 bases, with 7 bases separating them. The CDR3 reads CAISESQGQPQHF. DNA for the CDR3: TGTGCCATCAGTGAGTCTCAGGGGCAGCCCCAGCATTTT.